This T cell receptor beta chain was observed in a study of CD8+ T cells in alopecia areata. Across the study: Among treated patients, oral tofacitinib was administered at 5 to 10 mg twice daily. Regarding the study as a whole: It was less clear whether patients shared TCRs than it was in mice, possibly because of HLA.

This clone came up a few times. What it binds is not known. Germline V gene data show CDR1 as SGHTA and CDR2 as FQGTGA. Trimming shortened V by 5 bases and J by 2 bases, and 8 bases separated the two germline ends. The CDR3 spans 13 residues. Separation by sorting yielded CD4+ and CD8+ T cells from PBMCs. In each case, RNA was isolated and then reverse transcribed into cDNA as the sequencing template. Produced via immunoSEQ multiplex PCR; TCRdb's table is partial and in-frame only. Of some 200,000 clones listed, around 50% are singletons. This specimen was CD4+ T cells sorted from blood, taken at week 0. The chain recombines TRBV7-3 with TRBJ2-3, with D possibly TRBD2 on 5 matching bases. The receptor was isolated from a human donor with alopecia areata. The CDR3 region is CASSPDYTDTQYF. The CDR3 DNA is TGTGCCAGCAGCCCCGACTACACAGATACGCAGTATTTT.